The rows below give T cell receptor beta chains drawn from one sample of a study of CD8 T cells in Susac syndrome. TCRdb called the immunoSEQ multiplex PCR reads again in MiXCR, with one record for every CDR3 protein. The table has some 150,000 distinct CDR3 sequences, 85% to 95% seen once. The source material was CD4+ T cells from PBMCs. Every receptor here comes from a human donor with Susac syndrome. Both conserved end residues are part of each CDR3. The order of the fields is clone size, D gene, J gene, V gene, CDR3 DNA, CDR3 protein. The D gene is left open where the match is weak. Clone size is not always given. Where it is, it says once, few, many or a class for expanded clones.

abundance: .
d_gene: .
j_gene: TRBJ2-2
v_gene: TRBV6-2/TRBV6-3
CDR3nt: TGTGCCACCGCAATATCCGCGAACACCGGGGAGCTGTTTTTT
CDR3aa: CATAISANTGELFF

abundance: .
d_gene: .
j_gene: TRBJ2-6
v_gene: TRBV13
CDR3nt: TGTGCCAGCAGCCCAAACCCTGGGGCCAACGTCCTGACTTTC
CDR3aa: CASSPNPGANVLTF

abundance: .
d_gene: TRBD2
j_gene: TRBJ2-1
v_gene: TRBV9
CDR3nt: TGTGCGACGGGGGGGCCGAGTGAGCAGTTCTTC
CDR3aa: CATGGPSEQFF

abundance: .
d_gene: TRBD1
j_gene: TRBJ2-2
v_gene: TRBV5-1
CDR3nt: TGCGCCAGCAGCGTAGGACAGGGGAACACCGGGGAGCTGTTTTTT
CDR3aa: CASSVGQGNTGELFF

abundance: .
d_gene: .
j_gene: TRBJ2-1
v_gene: TRBV9
CDR3nt: TGTGCCAGCAGCGTGTATCGAGCGGGCTCCTACAATGAGCAGTTCTTC
CDR3aa: CASSVYRAGSYNEQFF

abundance: .
d_gene: .
j_gene: TRBJ2-2
v_gene: TRBV6-2/TRBV6-3
CDR3nt: TGTGCCAGCGCTAGGGCCGGGGAGCTGTTTTTT
CDR3aa: CASARAGELFF

abundance: .
d_gene: .
j_gene: TRBJ2-5
v_gene: TRBV29-1
CDR3nt: TGCAGCACATCAGGGGCAGGGGAGACCCAGTACTTC
CDR3aa: CSTSGAGETQYF

abundance: .
d_gene: TRBD1
j_gene: TRBJ2-2
v_gene: TRBV5-1
CDR3nt: TGCGCCAGCAGCACACTTCGGGACAGGGAACGGGCCGGGGAGCTGTTTTTT
CDR3aa: CASSTLRDRERAGELFF

abundance: .
d_gene: .
j_gene: TRBJ2-7
v_gene: TRBV7-9
CDR3nt: TGTGCCAGCAGCGCAAATGGACCCGTCTCCCACGAGCAGTACTTC
CDR3aa: CASSANGPVSHEQYF

abundance: .
d_gene: .
j_gene: TRBJ1-6
v_gene: TRBV20-1
CDR3nt: TGCAGCGCCTCCGGGCTGCTATCACCCCTCCACTTT
CDR3aa: CSASGLLSPLHF

abundance: .
d_gene: TRBD1
j_gene: TRBJ1-6
v_gene: TRBV7-3
CDR3nt: TGTGCCAGCAGGCATAACGGACAGGGGAATTCACCCCTCCACTTT
CDR3aa: CASRHNGQGNSPLHF

abundance: .
d_gene: .
j_gene: TRBJ2-3
v_gene: TRBV4-2
CDR3nt: TGTGCCAGCAGCCAAGAAGGGACCTTAGCCGCTAATACGCAGTATTTT
CDR3aa: CASSQEGTLAANTQYF

abundance: .
d_gene: TRBD1
j_gene: TRBJ2-1
v_gene: TRBV29-1
CDR3nt: TGTATTATGGGGGACAGGGGGAACAATGAGCAGTTCTTC
CDR3aa: CIMGDRGNNEQFF

abundance: .
d_gene: TRBD2
j_gene: TRBJ2-1
v_gene: TRBV29-1
CDR3nt: TGCAGCGTTCCTCGGGGGACTAGTTGGGAGCAGTTCTTC
CDR3aa: CSVPRGTSWEQFF

abundance: .
d_gene: TRBD1
j_gene: TRBJ1-1
v_gene: TRBV3-1
CDR3nt: TGTGCCAGCAGCCAACGGACAGGGACCACTGAAGCTTTCTTT
CDR3aa: CASSQRTGTTEAFF

abundance: .
d_gene: .
j_gene: TRBJ1-4
v_gene: TRBV20-1
CDR3nt: TGCAGTGCTAGAGATTGGCAGGAGGGGGAAAAACTGTTTTTT
CDR3aa: CSARDWQEGEKLFF

abundance: .
d_gene: .
j_gene: TRBJ1-1
v_gene: TRBV5-1
CDR3nt: TGCGCCAGCAGCTTTTTGGGGCCCGACATCGAGGCTTTCTTT
CDR3aa: CASSFLGPDIEAFF

abundance: .
d_gene: .
j_gene: TRBJ2-5
v_gene: TRBV4-1
CDR3nt: TGCGCCAGCAAAGAACGGGAGACCCAGTACTTC
CDR3aa: CASKERETQYF

abundance: few
d_gene: TRBD1
j_gene: TRBJ1-6
v_gene: TRBV25-1
CDR3nt: TGTGCCAGCAGTTCCCCGGGGACAGGGGTGTCACCCCTCCACTTT
CDR3aa: CASSSPGTGVSPLHF

abundance: .
d_gene: TRBD2
j_gene: TRBJ2-1
v_gene: TRBV2
CDR3nt: TGTGCCAGCAGTGACTTCCTAGCGGGGGGGAATGAGCAGTTCTTC
CDR3aa: CASSDFLAGGNEQFF

abundance: .
d_gene: TRBD2
j_gene: TRBJ2-7
v_gene: TRBV25-1
CDR3nt: TGTGCCAGCAGTGAATCCGCACCGGGACTAGTTGACGAGCAGTACTTC
CDR3aa: CASSESAPGLVDEQYF

abundance: .
d_gene: TRBD2
j_gene: TRBJ2-3
v_gene: TRBV7-9
CDR3nt: TGTGCCAGCAGCCATCTGGCGGGGGGATCAGCAGCAGATACGCAGTATTTT
CDR3aa: CASSHLAGGSAADTQYF

abundance: .
d_gene: .
j_gene: TRBJ2-2
v_gene: TRBV9
CDR3nt: TGTGCCAGCAGCGGTCGGGCGGCCGGGGAGCTGTTTTTT
CDR3aa: CASSGRAAGELFF

abundance: .
d_gene: .
j_gene: TRBJ2-1
v_gene: TRBV7-2
CDR3nt: TGTGCCAGCAGCTTAACGGTCTCGGATTACTACAATGAGCAGTTCTTC
CDR3aa: CASSLTVSDYYNEQFF

abundance: .
d_gene: .
j_gene: TRBJ2-1
v_gene: TRBV7-8
CDR3nt: TGTGCCAGCAGCACCGGTAGCTCCTACAATGAGCAGTTCTTC
CDR3aa: CASSTGSSYNEQFF

abundance: .
d_gene: .
j_gene: TRBJ1-6
v_gene: TRBV7-6
CDR3nt: TGTGCCAGCAGCTTGGGTCAGACAGGTAGCCATTCACCCCTCCACTTT
CDR3aa: CASSLGQTGSHSPLHF

abundance: .
d_gene: .
j_gene: TRBJ1-5
v_gene: TRBV15
CDR3nt: TGTGCCACCAGCAGAGATCTCGGTTATGGCAATCAGCCCCAGCATTTT
CDR3aa: CATSRDLGYGNQPQHF

abundance: .
d_gene: .
j_gene: TRBJ1-5
v_gene: TRBV5-1
CDR3nt: TGCGCCAGCAGCTTGGGGCAGGGAAACGGACAGCCCCAGCATTTT
CDR3aa: CASSLGQGNGQPQHF

abundance: .
d_gene: TRBD1
j_gene: TRBJ1-5
v_gene: TRBV9
CDR3nt: TGTGCCAGCAGCCCCGGGACAGGGAGTCAGCCCCAGCATTTT
CDR3aa: CASSPGTGSQPQHF

abundance: .
d_gene: .
j_gene: TRBJ2-2
v_gene: TRBV15
CDR3nt: TGTGCCACCAGCAGAGATGCGAGGGCTAGCTCGTACGGGGAGCTGTTTTTT
CDR3aa: CATSRDARASSYGELFF

abundance: once
d_gene: .
j_gene: TRBJ2-3
v_gene: TRBV29-1
CDR3nt: TGCAGCGTTGAACAGCGTACAGATACGCAGTATTTT
CDR3aa: CSVEQRTDTQYF